The T cell receptor (beta chain) described here comes from a study of cytomegalovirus exposure and HLA in healthy donors. General study findings and limits: A few CMV-associated chains were confirmed in vitro to be specific for CMV antigens. Diagnosis of cytomegalovirus status made by the classifier reportedly showed high specificity and sensitivity.

As for this clone: What it recognizes is unknown.

Germline CDR1 and CDR2: LNHDA and SQIVND (reference sequence). The CDR3 is 13 amino acids. The V and J ends lost 6 bases and 4 bases, in that order; junction bases with no gene match: 5. The PCR had 60 Vbeta and 13 Jbeta primers. Clones were sequenced by immunoSEQ multiplex PCR, and TCRdb holds only the in-frame ones, with some missing. The sample shows about 160,000 clones, 70% to 90% of them seen only once. The sequenced sample consisted of PBMCs. The chain combines TRBV19 with TRBJ1-2; TRBD1 matches at 7 bases. The TCR originated in a young woman in good health and CMV-seropositive. The CDR3 nucleotides are TGTGCCAGTAGAGACAGGGCCCTCTATGGCTACACCTTC. Translated, it gives CASRDRALYGYTF.